Listed here are 13 T cell receptor beta chains from one sample, sequenced in a study of T-cell memory formation after mild COVID-19. TCRdb analysed the 5' RACE reads with MiXCR anew, one entry per CDR3 protein. The sample lists fewer than 200,000 distinct CDR3 sequences, over 10% occurring once. The material sequenced was PBMCs or a T cell subset sorted from them (not recorded which). These receptors all come from a man younger than 35 who had mild COVID-19 (a few samples of this study predate the infection). Cell type and time point are not known.

The V gene is TRBV4-2, the J gene TRBJ1-3; maybe TRBD1 (5 bases). The ends were cut back, 11 bases at V and 2 bases at J, with 10 bases in the middle. The CDR3 contains 12 residues. Looked up from germline, CDR1 is LGHNA and CDR2 is YNFKEQ. The CDR3 DNA follows: TGTGCCGCGGGGGATACTGGAAACACCATATATTTT. This translates into CAAGDTGNTIYF.

This clonotype was detected a few times. In DNA, the CDR3 is TGTGCCAGCAGCTTGGACGGATGGGACAATTCACCCCTCCACTTT. It yields the protein CASSLDGWDNSPLHF. The chain carries TRBV11-2 and TRBJ1-6; D is perhaps TRBD1 (5 bases). Looked up from germline, CDR1 is SGHAT and CDR2 is FQNNGV. This CDR3 region has 15 residues. Trimming removed 3 bases from V and 7 bases from J, with 13 bases in between.

CDR3 sequence (DNA): TGTGCCAGCAGCCAAGACGGGCCCTACGAGCAGTACTTC. It encodes CASSQDGPYEQYF. The chain has TRBV3-1 and TRBJ2-7; D is unresolved. The CDR3 runs to 13 residues. The germline V and J ends were trimmed by 0 bases and 2 bases, with 5 bases remaining between them. Germline CDR1 and CDR2: LGHDT and YNNKEL (reference sequence).

This rearrangement joins TRBV5-1 to TRBJ1-2, with D perhaps matching TRBD1 (6 bases). Germline V gives CDR1 SGHRS, CDR2 YFSETQ. Between the trimmed V and J ends, which lost 0 bases and 0 bases, there was a span of 9 bases. The CDR3 has 15 amino acids. CDR3 residues: CASSLAEGANYGYTF. The DNA of the CDR3 is TGCGCCAGCAGCTTGGCCGAGGGGGCTAACTATGGCTACACCTTC.

The genes are TRBV11-1 and TRBJ2-1, with TRBD2 identical over 7 bases. The CDR3 runs 15 residues. CDR1 is SGHAT, CDR2 FQDESV, per germline (reference sequence). The J segment lost 3 bases and the V segment lost 1 base, leaving 3 bases of the junction unmatched. The CDR3 reads CASSLGGGDYNEQFF. CDR3 nucleotides: TGTGCCAGCAGCTTAGGCGGGGGTGACTACAATGAGCAGTTCTTC.

The V gene is TRBV5-1, the J gene TRBJ1-3, with D possibly matching TRBD1 (6 bases). The V end was cut by 4 bases, the J end by 1 base, with 12 bases between. From germline, CDR1 is SGHRS and CDR2 YFSETQ. CDR3 length equals 15 residues. The CDR3 DNA is TGCGCCAGCAGCCCCGGGACATCGTCTGGAAACACCATATATTTT. It codes for CASSPGTSSGNTIYF.

This clonotype has a handful of counts. This CDR3 is CASSEQTGAQETQYF. The DNA of the CDR3 is TGTGCCAGCAGCGAACAGACAGGGGCCCAAGAGACCCAGTACTTC. The chain couples TRBV7-2 to TRBJ2-5, with 8 nucleotides matching TRBD1. CDR1 is SGHTA, CDR2 FQGNSA, per germline. V trimming: 5 bases; J trimming: 1 base; junction bases outside the gene matches: 6. The CDR3 extends over 15 amino acids.

V gene TRBV6-1 combines with J gene TRBJ1-2; 7 bases line up with TRBD1. The CDR3 contains 13 residues. J lost 6 bases, V lost 6 bases, and 7 bases had no gene match. Germline CDR1 is MNHNS and CDR2 is SASEGT. Written as DNA, the CDR3 is TGTGCCAGCAGATTTGACAGGGTGGATGGCTACACCTTC. Translating gives CASRFDRVDGYTF.

A few counts support this clonotype. The genes are TRBV12-3 or TRBV12-4 and TRBJ2-3; D is possibly TRBD2 (5 bases). This CDR3 contains 15 residues. Between the trimmed V and J ends, which lost 6 bases and 0 bases, there was a span of 13 bases. CDR3 sequence: CASSPSGESTDTQYF. CDR3 nucleotide sequence: TGTGCCAGCAGCCCCTCCGGGGAAAGCACAGATACGCAGTATTTT.

This clonotype came up many times. The chain links TRBV29-1 to TRBJ2-5; TRBD1 agrees at 9 bases. The CDR3 spans 12 residues. CDR1 SQVTM and CDR2 ANQGSEA come from the germline V gene. The V and J ends lost 7 bases and 5 bases, in that order; junction bases with no gene match: 5. The CDR3 DNA reads as TGCAGCGCCACAGGGGGCAAGGAGACCCAGTACTTC. The encoded protein is CSATGGKETQYF.

This chain links TRBV7-2 with TRBJ2-6; no definite D call. The germline V gene has CDR1 SGHTA and CDR2 FQGNSA. The CDR3 loop spans 14 amino acids. Between the trimmed V and J ends, which lost 1 base and 4 bases, there was a span of 5 bases. CDR3 DNA sequence: TGTGCCAGCAGCTTAGGGCGGGGGGCCAACGTCCTGACTTTC. Protein: CASSLGRGANVLTF.

V and J are TRBV6-2 or TRBV6-3 and TRBJ1-1; D ambiguous. Between the trimmed V and J ends, which lost 2 bases and 0 bases, there was a span of 7 bases. This CDR3 spans 14 amino acids. Germline-derived CDR1 and CDR2 are MNHEY and SVGEGT. CDR3 nucleotides: TGTGCCAGCAGTTACGGATATATGAACACTGAAGCTTTCTTT. Its protein is CASSYGYMNTEAFF.

The rearrangement links TRBV28 to TRBJ2-4, with D perhaps matching TRBD1 (5 bases). Trimming cost V 6 bases and J 3 bases, with 15 bases left between them. Germline V CDR1 and CDR2: MDHEN, SYDVKM. The CDR3 consists of 15 residues. This CDR3 is CASSDGQIGKNIQYF. For the CDR3, the DNA is TGTGCCAGCAGCGATGGACAAATCGGCAAAAACATTCAGTACTTC.